The 5 T cell receptor beta chains presented below share a single source sample, sequenced in a study of regulatory T cells in long-lasting Graves disease. Both iRepertoire HTBI primers and Arm-PCR of CDR3 regions were used to build the TCR beta libraries. Each CDR3 protein gets one entry after TCRdb re-called the multiplex PCR reads with MiXCR. The sample records some 200,000 distinct CDR3 sequences, roughly 19% being singletons. The time point: newly diagnosed GD, antithyroid drugs for less than 3 months. Preparation of the TCR library used RNA extracted from PBMCs. The sample was also reused in another study, on T cells in Graves' hyperthyroidism and ophthalmopathy.

The material sequenced was peripheral blood mononuclear cells (PBMCs), taken at new diagnosis, from a patient treated with antithyroid drugs. Receptors were obtained from a woman in her twenties or thirties with Graves disease.

The sample holds many counts of this clonotype. This chain uses TRBV7-8 with TRBJ1-1, with D maybe TRBD1 (6 bases). The V end was cut by 5 bases, the J end by 5 bases, with 21 bases between. The CDR3 is made up of 16 amino acids. Germline V gene data show CDR1 as SGHVS and CDR2 as FQNEAQ. The CDR3 DNA follows: TGTGCCAGCAGCCACACCCCTCCCAGAGGGGGAACTGAAGCTTTCTTT. Protein: CASSHTPPRGGTEAFF.

This clonotype was counted many times. This rearrangement joins TRBV6-2 or TRBV6-3 to TRBJ1-2; D not resolved. CDR3 size: 17 residues. V gave up 4 bases and J gave up 5 bases, with 23 bases separating them. Germline CDR1 is MNHEY and CDR2 is SVGEGT. The CDR3 nucleotides are TGTGCCAGCAGTTTCGTACCATCCTTATCGGTGGGGTATGGCTACACCTTC. It encodes CASSFVPSLSVGYGYTF.

This clonotype was seen a few times. J is TRBJ2-1 and V is TRBV7-8; 11 nucleotides align to TRBD1. CDR1 and CDR2 (germline): SGHVS, FQNEAQ. V trimming: 2 bases; J trimming: 0 bases; junction bases outside the gene matches: 9. This CDR3 has 19 residues. The CDR3 reads CASSLPGQGVMSSYNEQFF. CDR3 nucleotide sequence: TGTGCCAGCAGCTTACCGGGACAGGGGGTAATGAGCTCCTACAATGAGCAGTTCTTC.

The chain employs TRBV12-3 or TRBV12-4 and TRBJ1-6; D not certain. The germline V and J ends were trimmed by 6 bases and 7 bases, with 16 bases remaining between them. CDR3 length: 15 amino acids. The CDR3 loop reads CASSLRTALNSPLHF. The CDR3 DNA reads as TGTGCCAGCAGCCTTAGGACGGCCCTGAATTCACCCCTCCACTTT.

This clonotype was detected a few times. A much larger clone sits a single nucleotide away, making a read error possible. It is likely a read error, because the conserved phenylalanine at the end of the CDR3 is missing. The chain employs TRBV2 and TRBJ1-6; D is unresolved. Germline V CDR1 and CDR2: SNHLY, FYNNEI. The CDR3 is 14 amino acids. V shed 6 bases and J shed 2 bases, with 8 bases lying between them. Written as DNA, the CDR3 is TGTGCCAGCAGATCAACAGCCTATAATTCACCCCTCCACTCT. This translates into CASRSTAYNSPLHS.